Each of the 2 T cell receptor beta chains below was sequenced from the same sample in a study of T-cell reconstitution after alpha-beta-depleted transplantation in children. The TCRbeta library incorporated unique molecular identifiers. TCRdb re-derived calls from the PCR reads in MiXCR, one entry per CDR3 protein. The table includes 580,000 or so distinct CDR3 sequences, more than 20% detected once. The sequencing used PBMCs, mostly from graft donor cells, collected 360 days after TCRalphabeta/CD19-depleted stem cell transplant. These receptors all stem from a boy younger than two who had a stem cell transplant for acute myeloid leukemia, so the T cells may come from the graft donor.

This clonotype was detected many times. The V and J genes are TRBV27 and TRBJ2-7; perhaps TRBD2 as D (6 bases). CDR1 and CDR2 (germline): MNHEY, SMNVEV (reference sequence). The CDR3 has 14 amino acids. V lost 4 bases and J 3 bases, leaving 13 bases between the germline ends. In DNA, the CDR3 is TGTGCCAGCAGTTCCTGGGACTCCCTCTACGAGCAGTACGTC. The encoded protein is CASSSWDSLYEQYV.

This clonotype occurred a few times. This chain links TRBV29-1 with TRBJ2-1; 7 bases map to TRBD2. This CDR3 region has 13 residues. Per germline, CDR1 SQVTM and CDR2 ANQGSEA. Unmatched junction bases numbered 8, after V lost 6 bases and J lost 6 bases. Here the CDR3 DNA reads TGCAGCGTGGGGGGGGGACTACTCAATGAGCAGTTCTTC. It translates to CSVGGGLLNEQFF.